The 20 T cell receptor beta chains given below trace back to one sample, sequenced in a study of T cells in Graves' hyperthyroidism and ophthalmopathy. Authors of the study amplified TCR beta CDR3 regions from RNA transcripts. The TCR CDR3 first-round RT-PCR relied on the HTBI primer set. TCRdb used MiXCR to reprocess the multiplex PCR reads, holding one entry per CDR3 protein. Of around 580,000 distinct CDR3 sequences in the sample, about 43% were seen once. Sequenced: peripheral blood or thyroid tissue (not recorded which). These receptors originate from a woman between 18 and 29 years old with Graves' hyperthyroidism.

Comment on this clonotype: A read error may explain this, as a much larger clone is one base away. The gene calls are TRBV7-9 and TRBJ1-4; D uncertain. In germline, CDR1 is SEHNR, CDR2 FQNEAQ (reference sequence). CDR3 length: 13 amino acids. V gave up 1 base and J gave up 7 bases, with 7 bases separating them. The CDR3 sequence is CASSLEPVEKLFF. CDR3 nucleotides: TGTGCCAGCAGCTTAGAGCCCGTTGAAAAACTGTTTTTT.

The V and J genes are TRBV3-1 and TRBJ2-5, with 7 bases fitting TRBD1. Trimming at V came to 4 bases and at J to 3 bases, leaving 2 bases not matched to a gene. Germline V gene sequence: CDR1 LGHDT, CDR2 YNNKEL (reference sequence). This CDR3 comprises 13 residues. In DNA, the CDR3 is TGTGCCAGCAGCCCGGGACAGAAAGAGACCCAGTACTTC. Translated, it gives CASSPGQKETQYF.

CDR3 loop: CASKWRGSGYNEQFF. The CDR3 DNA follows: TGTGCCAGCAAATGGCGAGGATCAGGGTACAATGAGCAGTTCTTC. The rearrangement joins TRBV6-5 to TRBJ2-1; TRBD1 is a possible D gene (5 bases). CDR3 size: 15 residues. CDR1 and CDR2 from the germline V gene are MNHEY and SVGAGI. Trimming took 7 bases from V and 4 from J, leaving 17 bases between them.

This clonotype occurred many times. At one end the junction does not follow the germline gene, possibly because of a read error. The rearrangement uses TRBV12-3 or TRBV12-4 and TRBJ2-7; TRBD2 matches 11 bases. The CDR3 runs to 16 residues. CDR3 sequence: CASSLGRTSGSYEQYF. The CDR3 region has the DNA TGTGCCAGCAGCTTAGGTCGTACTAGCGGGAGCTACGAGCAGTACTTC.

The V and J genes are TRBV6-1 and TRBJ2-6, with a possible D match to TRBD2 (6 bases). The length of the CDR3 is 16 residues. Trimming cost V 0 bases and J 3 bases, with 9 bases left between them. Per the germline V gene, CDR1 is MNHNS and CDR2 is SASEGT. CDR3 amino acids: CASSEAAGSGANVLTF. Here the CDR3 DNA reads TGTGCCAGCAGTGAAGCGGCCGGGAGTGGGGCCAACGTCCTGACTTTC.

This chain joins TRBV5-4 and TRBJ2-5, with D possibly TRBD1 on 5 matching bases. There are 13 residues in the CDR3. V was cut by 6 bases and J by 7 bases, with 16 bases left in between. Per germline, CDR1 SGHNT and CDR2 YYREEE (reference sequence). As DNA, the CDR3 is TGTGCCAGCACAAAGGGGCGAAATGGGACCCAGTACTTC. As protein: CASTKGRNGTQYF.

This clonotype was counted ten times or more. The chain employs TRBV5-1 and TRBJ1-1; no reliable D call. The CDR3 has 14 residues. Trimming shortened V by 1 base and J by 7 bases, and 14 bases separated the two germline ends. Germline V gene lookup returns CDR1 SGHRS and CDR2 YFSETQ. CDR3 nucleotides: TGCGCCAGCAGCTTGTTTTCGGGAAATGATGAAGCTTTCTTT. This sequence encodes CASSLFSGNDEAFF. Supplemented by reference TRBV5-1 and TRBJ1-1, the full variable domain reads KAGVTQTPRYLIKTRGQQVTLSCSPISGHRSVSWYQQTPGQGLQFLFEYFSETQRNKGNFPGRFSGRQFSNSRSEMNVSTLELGDSALYLCASSLFSGNDEAFFGQGTRLTVV.

The genes are TRBV30 and TRBJ1-3; D unresolved. Trimming cost V 2 bases and J 4 bases, with 12 bases left between them. The CDR3 is 14 amino acids. Germline V CDR1 and CDR2: GTSNPN, SVGIG (reference sequence). The CDR3 reads CAWSNTGPGNTIYF. Written as DNA, the CDR3 is TGTGCCTGGAGTAATACCGGACCGGGAAACACCATATATTTT.

This rearrangement joins TRBV24-1 to TRBJ1-2, with D perhaps matching TRBD1 (6 bases). From germline, CDR1 is KGHDR and CDR2 SFDVKD. The ends were cut back, 5 bases at V and 4 bases at J, with 16 bases in the middle. This CDR3 comprises 15 residues. CDR3 amino acids: CATSARDRRPYGYTF. CDR3 DNA: TGTGCCACCAGTGCTAGAGACAGGCGCCCCTATGGCTACACCTTC.

This rearrangement joins TRBV6-5 to TRBJ2-7; 8 bases align to TRBD2. V lost 3 bases to trimming and J lost 0 bases; unmatched junction nucleotides: 7. Germline V gene data show CDR1 as MNHEY and CDR2 as SVGAGI. There are 16 residues in the CDR3. CDR3 amino acids: CASSYLSGGASYEQYF. The CDR3 bases are TGTGCCAGCAGTTATCTTTCCGGGGGGGCCTCCTACGAGCAGTACTTC.

The V and J genes are TRBV9 and TRBJ1-1, with D hard to call. Deletions cut 0 bases from V and 5 bases from J, with 11 bases between. CDR3 size: 14 residues. CDR1 and CDR2 from the germline V gene are SGDLS and YYNGEE. CDR3 amino acids: CASSVVDGETEAFF. The CDR3 region has the DNA TGTGCCAGCAGCGTAGTGGACGGGGAGACTGAAGCTTTCTTT.

This clonotype was seen many times. The CDR3 sequence is CASSEASGYTYNSPLHF. CDR3 coding DNA: TGTGCCAGCAGTGAAGCGTCAGGGTACACCTATAATTCACCCCTCCACTTT. This sequence joins TRBV6-1 and TRBJ1-6; a weak D match, TRBD1 (5 bases). V lost 0 bases to trimming and J lost 2 bases, with 11 bases between them. Germline V gene data show CDR1 as MNHNS and CDR2 as SASEGT. The CDR3 loop spans 17 amino acids.

The V gene is TRBV20-1, the J gene TRBJ2-5; possible D gene TRBD2, 5 bases. This CDR3 spans 14 amino acids. CDR1 and CDR2 (germline): DFQATT, SNEGSKA (reference sequence). With 0 bases removed from V and 9 bases from J, the gap between germline ends came to 17 bases. The CDR3 reads CSARESGILEPQYF. CDR3 sequence (DNA): TGCAGTGCTAGAGAATCGGGGATTCTGGAGCCCCAGTACTTC.

As concerns this clonotype: One end of the junction varies from germline; a read error may be responsible. The V and J genes are TRBV5-1 and TRBJ2-5; D is perhaps TRBD2 (7 bases). The CDR3 runs to 16 residues. CDR1 SGHRS and CDR2 YFSETQ come from the germline V gene. CDR3 in amino acids: CASSLLLRGRGRTQYF. For the CDR3, the DNA is TGTGCCAGCAGCTTATTACTGCGGGGGCGGGGCAGGACCCAGTACTTC.

This clonotype was seen at least ten times. The CDR3 DNA is TGCAGCGTTGAAAAGGGACTAGGGGAGACCCAGTACTTC. This encodes CSVEKGLGETQYF. V is TRBV29-1 and J is TRBJ2-5, with TRBD2 matching 8 bases. J gave up 5 bases and V 2 bases, and 4 bases lay outside the gene matches. Per germline, CDR1 SQVTM and CDR2 ANQGSEA. This CDR3 is built from 13 residues. Looking up the rest from reference TRBV29-1 and TRBJ2-5 gives the full variable domain: SAVISQKPSRDICQRGTSLTIQCQVDSQVTMMFWYRQQPGQSLTLIATANQGSEATYESGFVIDKFPISRPNLTFSTLTVSNMSPEDSSIYLCSVEKGLGETQYFGPGTRLLVL.

This clonotype was detected ten times or more. The rearrangement links TRBV9 to TRBJ2-7, with no clear D. This CDR3 contains 15 residues. V dropped 0 bases and J dropped 0 bases, with 10 bases sitting between them. Looked up from germline, CDR1 is SGDLS and CDR2 is YYNGEE. The CDR3 protein is CASSVDGTGSYEQYF. The CDR3 nucleotides read TGTGCCAGCAGCGTAGATGGTACGGGCTCCTACGAGCAGTACTTC.

This clonotype was seen repeatedly, ten times or more. The chain joins TRBV12-3 or TRBV12-4 to TRBJ2-2; 10 nucleotides line up with TRBD1. This CDR3 is 13 amino acids long. The trim removed 8 bases at V and 7 bases at J, leaving 4 bases unmatched. The CDR3 DNA reads TGTGCCAGCCGCGACAGGGGGCACGGGGAGCTGTTTTTT. Translated, it gives CASRDRGHGELFF.

The chain is built from TRBV4-3 and TRBJ1-1, with no clear D. This CDR3 region has 16 residues. Germline CDR1 reads LGHNA; CDR2 reads YSLEER. Trimming took 0 bases from V and 5 from J, leaving 16 bases between them. Here the CDR3 DNA reads TGCGCCAGCAGCCAAGATAGGCTAGCGGGGAGGACTGAAGCTTTCTTT. Its translation: CASSQDRLAGRTEAFF.

In this sample, this clonotype turned up many times. The J gene is TRBJ2-5, the V gene TRBV7-9; TRBD1 matches at 10 bases. With 1 base clipped from V and 5 bases from J, the junction kept 7 bases outside the gene matches. The CDR3 extends over 16 amino acids. Per the germline V gene, CDR1 is SEHNR and CDR2 is FQNEAQ (reference sequence). The CDR3 nucleotides read TGTGCCAGCAGCTTAGGAGACAGGGGGCGTGGGGAGACCCAGTACTTC. Its translation is CASSLGDRGRGETQYF.

This chain joins TRBV7-9 and TRBJ2-7, with TRBD2 identical over 14 bases. V gave up 3 bases and J gave up 1 base; unmatched junction bases: 8. Per the germline V gene, CDR1 is SEHNR and CDR2 is FQNEAQ (reference sequence). This CDR3 has 18 amino acids. The CDR3 DNA sequence: TGTGCCAGCAGCTTCACGCCGGGACTAGCGGGAGCTTCCTACGAGCAGTACTTC. Its translation: CASSFTPGLAGASYEQYF.